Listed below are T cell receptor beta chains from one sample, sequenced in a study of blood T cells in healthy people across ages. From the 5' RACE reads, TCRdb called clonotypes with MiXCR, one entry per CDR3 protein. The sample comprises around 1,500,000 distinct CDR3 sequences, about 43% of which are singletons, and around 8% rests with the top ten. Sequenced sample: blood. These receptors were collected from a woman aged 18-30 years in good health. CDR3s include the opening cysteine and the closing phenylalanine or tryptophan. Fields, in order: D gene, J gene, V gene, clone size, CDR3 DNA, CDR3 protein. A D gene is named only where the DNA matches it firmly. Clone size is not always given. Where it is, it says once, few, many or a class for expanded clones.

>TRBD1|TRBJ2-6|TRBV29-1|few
TGCAGCGTTGCGACAGGGACCTCTGGGGCCAACTTCCTGACTTTC
CSVATGTSGANFLTF
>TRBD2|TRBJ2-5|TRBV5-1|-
TGCGCCAGCAGCCCTCCCAGCGGGGGCCTCCAAGAGACCCAGTACTTC
CASSPPSGGLQETQYF
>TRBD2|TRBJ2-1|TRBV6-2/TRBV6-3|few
TGTGCCAGCAGTTACTCGATACAACTAGCGGATTACAATGAGCAGTTCTTC
CASSYSIQLADYNEQFF
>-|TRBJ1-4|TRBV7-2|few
TGTGCCAGCAGCTTAGCGGCCGGGGGCACTAATGAAAAACTGTTTTTT
CASSLAAGGTNEKLFF
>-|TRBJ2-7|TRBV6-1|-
TGTGCCAGCAAAGGAACCCTCTACGAGCAGTACTTC
CASKGTLYEQYF
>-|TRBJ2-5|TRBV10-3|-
TGTGCCTGCCTTTCTCAGACCCAGTACTTC
CACLSQTQYF
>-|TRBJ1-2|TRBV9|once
TGTGCCAGCAGCGCGACCGTTGGGGATGGCTACACCTTC
CASSATVGDGYTF
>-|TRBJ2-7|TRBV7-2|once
TGTGCCAGCAGCTATGGCGAGGCTGGCCGGGCCCAGTACTTC
CASSYGEAGRAQYF
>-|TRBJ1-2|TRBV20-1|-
TGCAGTGCTAGAGCTACAGGACAGCAAGTCTATGGCTACACCTTC
CSARATGQQVYGYTF
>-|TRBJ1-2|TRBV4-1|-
TGCGCCAGCAGCCAAGGAGGGCAGGCGCAAAACTATGGCTACACCTTC
CASSQGGQAQNYGYTF
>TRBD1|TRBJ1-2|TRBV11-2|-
TGTGCCAGCAGCTCCACCGGGACAGGGACCTATGGCTACACCTTC
CASSSTGTGTYGYTF
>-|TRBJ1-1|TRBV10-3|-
TGTGCCATCAGTGAGTGGGTGAACACTGAAGCTTTCTTT
CAISEWVNTEAFF
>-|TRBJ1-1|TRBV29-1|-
TGCAGCGTTGAAGACTCCCTGGTTACTGAAGCTTTCTTT
CSVEDSLVTEAFF
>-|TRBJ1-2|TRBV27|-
TGTGCCAGCAGTTTTGGGAGGGGAGTTAACTATGGCTACACCTTC
CASSFGRGVNYGYTF
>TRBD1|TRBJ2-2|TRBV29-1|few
TGCAGCGTTGGGGACGCTTGGACAGGAGTGGCCGGGGAGCTGTTTTTT
CSVGDAWTGVAGELFF
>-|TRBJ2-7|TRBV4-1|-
TGCGCCAGCAGCCACCGATTCAGAACGGGGCGCTCCTACGAGCAGTACTTC
CASSHRFRTGRSYEQYF
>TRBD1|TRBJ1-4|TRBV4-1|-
TGCGCCAGCAGCCAGCAGGGGGCTGAAGATGAAAAACTGTTTTTT
CASSQQGAEDEKLFF
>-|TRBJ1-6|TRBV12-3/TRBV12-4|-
TGTGCCAGCAGTTCGTTGGGGCCGACACCCCTCCACTTT
CASSSLGPTPLHF
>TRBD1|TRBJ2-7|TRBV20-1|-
TGCAGTACTACCCCGGGACAGGGGGCCTACGAGCAGTACTTC
CSTTPGQGAYEQYF
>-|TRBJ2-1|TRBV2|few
TGTGCCAGCAGTGAATCCAGGGCCCACAAGGATGAGCAGTTCTTC
CASSESRAHKDEQFF
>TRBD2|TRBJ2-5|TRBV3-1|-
TGTGCCAGCAGCCAAGTAGGGGCGGGAGGGCCAACCCCGAGCTCCTACAATGAGCAGTACTTC
CASSQVGAGGPTPSSYNEQYF
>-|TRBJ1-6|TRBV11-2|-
TGTGCCAGCAGACTCGTGATCGGTACGGATTCACCCCTCCACTTT
CASRLVIGTDSPLHF
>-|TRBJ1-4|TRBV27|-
TGTGCCAGCAGGGTAGGAGTTAATGAAAAACTGTTTTTT
CASRVGVNEKLFF
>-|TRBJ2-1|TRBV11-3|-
TGTGCCAGCAGCAAGTCGGGGACACTTACCTACAATGAGCAGTTCTTC
CASSKSGTLTYNEQFF
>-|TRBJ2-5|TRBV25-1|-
TGTGCCAGCAGCGGGGTTAAGGCCCAAGAGACCCAGTACTTC
CASSGVKAQETQYF
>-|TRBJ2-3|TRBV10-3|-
TGTGCCATATCAAAGCGGCTAGGCGGAACAGATACGCAGTATTTT
CAISKRLGGTDTQYF
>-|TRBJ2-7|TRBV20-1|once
TGCAGTTGTATGGTGAGCGGAAATGAGCAGTACTTC
CSCMVSGNEQYF
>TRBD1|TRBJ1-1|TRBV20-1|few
TGCAGTGCTAGAGATAGAGACAGGGGCCCCATGAACACTGAAGCTTTCTTT
CSARDRDRGPMNTEAFF
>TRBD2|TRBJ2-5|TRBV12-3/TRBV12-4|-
TGTGCCAGCAGCTCTAGTCGGGGGGATCTACAAGAGACCCAGTACTTC
CASSSSRGDLQETQYF
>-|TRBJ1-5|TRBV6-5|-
TGTGCCAGCAGTTACTCATTTCGGGATCAGCCCCAGCATTTT
CASSYSFRDQPQHF
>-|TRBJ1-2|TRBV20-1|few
TGCAGTGCTAGAGGAATGGGTGGTGGCTACACCTTC
CSARGMGGGYTF
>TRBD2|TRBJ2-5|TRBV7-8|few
TGTGCCAGCAGCTTGAATAGCGGGAGTTACCAAGAGACCCAGTACTTC
CASSLNSGSYQETQYF
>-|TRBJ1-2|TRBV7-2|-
TGTGCCAGCAGCTTAGATGCCTACCAGGGACGGAGCTATGGCTACACCTTC
CASSLDAYQGRSYGYTF
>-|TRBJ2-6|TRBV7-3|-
TGTGCCAGCAGCCGGCCAGGGGCCTCTGGGGCCAACGTCCTGACTTTC
CASSRPGASGANVLTF
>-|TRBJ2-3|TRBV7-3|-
TGTGCCAGCAGCTTAGGAACAGTACCCACAGATACGCAGTATTTT
CASSLGTVPTDTQYF
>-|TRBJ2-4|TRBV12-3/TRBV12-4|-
TGTGCCAGCAGTCCGGACGCGGGGCAGGGGGAGCAGTACTTC
CASSPDAGQGEQYF
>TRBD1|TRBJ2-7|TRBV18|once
TGTACCAGCTCGAGAGGGACAGGTGACACCTACGAGCAGTACTTC
CTSSRGTGDTYEQYF
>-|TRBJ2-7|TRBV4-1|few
TGCGCCAGCAGCCAAGCTCTGCAGCCCACCTACGAGCAGTACTTC
CASSQALQPTYEQYF
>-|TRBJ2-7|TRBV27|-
TGTGCCAGCAGTTTATGGGCCGAGCCTTACAATGAGCAGTACTTC
CASSLWAEPYNEQYF
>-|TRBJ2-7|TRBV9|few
TGTGCCAGCAGCGTAGGGGGGCCCCTGGGATCCTACGAGCAGTACTTC
CASSVGGPLGSYEQYF
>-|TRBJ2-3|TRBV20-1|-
TGCAGTGCCCAAAATTGGGGATATACAGATACGCAGTATTTT
CSAQNWGYTDTQYF
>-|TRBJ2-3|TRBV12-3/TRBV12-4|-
TGTACCAGCAGCCAAAGACCCGAAGATACGCAGTATTTT
CTSSQRPEDTQYF
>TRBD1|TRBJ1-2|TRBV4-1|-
TGCGCCAGCAGCCACTTGCCGGGACAGGAGAACTATGGCTACACCTTC
CASSHLPGQENYGYTF
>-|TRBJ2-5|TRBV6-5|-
TGTGCCAGCAGAAATGCCGGGCAGGAGACCCAGTACTTC
CASRNAGQETQYF
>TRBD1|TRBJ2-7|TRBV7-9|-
TGTGCCAGCAGCTTCCGACAGGGGGACTACGAGCAGTACTTC
CASSFRQGDYEQYF
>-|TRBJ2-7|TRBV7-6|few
TGTGCCAGCAGCGCCCTTAGCGGCTTTTCCTACGAGCAGTACTTC
CASSALSGFSYEQYF
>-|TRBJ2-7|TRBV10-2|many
TGCGCCACGGGACCGTCCTACGAGCAGTACTTC
CATGPSYEQYF
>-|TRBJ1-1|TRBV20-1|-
TGCAGTCCCCCAACCTGGGGGGATATTTGGAACACTGAAGCTTTCTTT
CSPPTWGDIWNTEAFF
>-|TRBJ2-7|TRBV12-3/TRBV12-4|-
TGTGCCAGCAGTTATAGGGGCTACAATGAGCAGTACTTC
CASSYRGYNEQYF
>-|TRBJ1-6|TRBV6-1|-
TGTGCCAGCAGTCCTCCGGGGGTCGGTTCACCCCTCCACTTT
CASSPPGVGSPLHF
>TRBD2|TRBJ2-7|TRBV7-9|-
TGTGCCAGCAGGGCTGGGACTAGCGAGCAGTACTTC
CASRAGTSEQYF
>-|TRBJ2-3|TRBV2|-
TGTGCCAGCAGTGAAGTGTTGATGGTGGGCCCCGGGGGAGATACGCAGTATTTT
CASSEVLMVGPGGDTQYF
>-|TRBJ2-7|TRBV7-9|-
TGTGCCAGCCAGGGGACAAAAACCTCCTACGAGCAGTACTTC
CASQGTKTSYEQYF